This T cell receptor beta chain is drawn from a study of neurological immune-mediated disorders. The CDR3 totals 13 residues. Trimming took 7 bases from V and 2 from J; bases not matched to a gene: 2. Whole-study results and caveats: Multiple sclerosis patients had less TCR clonal expansion than even healthy controls, unlike HTLV-1-associated myelopathy.

5'RACE with 10-nucleotide random UMIs produced the cDNA. A single run covered 15-18 subjects with over 190 million TCR-beta sequences. TCRdb re-analysed the 5' RACE reads in MiXCR, keeping a single row per CDR3 protein. Of approximately 50,000 distinct CDR3 sequences in the sample, about 9.3% were seen once. In its sample, this clonotype was seen many times. What it binds is unknown. This chain links TRBV12-3 or TRBV12-4 with TRBJ1-5, with 7 bases that match TRBD1. This TCR came from a man between 65 and 80 years old with HTLV-1-associated myelopathy (HAM/TSP). Sequenced material: PBMCs. The CDR3 region has the DNA TGTGCCAGCAACAGGGGAGGCAATCAGCCCCAGCATTTT. Translating gives CASNRGGNQPQHF.